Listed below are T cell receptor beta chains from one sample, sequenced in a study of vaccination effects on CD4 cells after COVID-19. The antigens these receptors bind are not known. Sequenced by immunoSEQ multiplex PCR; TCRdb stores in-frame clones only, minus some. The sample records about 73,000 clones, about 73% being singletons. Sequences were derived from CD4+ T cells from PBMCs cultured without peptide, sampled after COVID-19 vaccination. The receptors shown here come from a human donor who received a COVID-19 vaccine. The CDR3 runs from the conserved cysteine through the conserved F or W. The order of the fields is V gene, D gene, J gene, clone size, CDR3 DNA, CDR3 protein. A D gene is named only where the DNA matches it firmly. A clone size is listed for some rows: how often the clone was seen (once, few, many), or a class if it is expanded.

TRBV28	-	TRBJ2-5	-	TGTGCCAGCAGTCCCTTGGGGCAGGGCCAAGAGACCCAGTACTTC	CASSPLGQGQETQYF
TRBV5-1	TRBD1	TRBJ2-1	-	TGCGCCAGCAGCTTACGGACAGGGGAAAATGAGCAGTTCTTC	CASSLRTGENEQFF
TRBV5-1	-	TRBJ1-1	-	TGCGCCAGCAGCCCGTTAGGAGAGAACACTGAAGCTTTCTTT	CASSPLGENTEAFF
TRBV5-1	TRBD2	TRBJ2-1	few	TGCGCCAGCAGCTTGGATAGCGGGGGTTATGAGCAGTTCTTC	CASSLDSGGYEQFF
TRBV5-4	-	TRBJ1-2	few	TGTGCCAGCAGCTTGGGCAGTGGCTACACCTTC	CASSLGSGYTF
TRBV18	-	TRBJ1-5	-	TGTGCCAGCTCACCCCGGGTTGCCCGCAATCAGCCCCAGCATTTT	CASSPRVARNQPQHF
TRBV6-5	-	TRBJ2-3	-	TGTGCCAGCATCCCAGTGACAGGAGGGGCGGACACGCAGTATTTT	CASIPVTGGADTQYF
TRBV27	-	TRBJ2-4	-	TGTGCCAGCAGGGCTTTGGCCAAAAACATTCAGTACTTC	CASRALAKNIQYF
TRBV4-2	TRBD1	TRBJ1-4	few	TGTGCCAGCAGAGAGGACAGGCATAATGAAAAACTGTTTTTT	CASREDRHNEKLFF
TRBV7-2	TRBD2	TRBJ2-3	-	TGTGCCAGCAGCCCAGCTAGCGGGGTTCGCACAGATACGCAGTATTTT	CASSPASGVRTDTQYF
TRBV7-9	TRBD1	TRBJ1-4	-	TGTGCCAGCAGCTCGGGACAGGATAATGAAAAACTGTTTTTT	CASSSGQDNEKLFF
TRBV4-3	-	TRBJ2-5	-	TGCGCCAGCAGCCAGAGTGGTGGAGAGACCCAGTACTTC	CASSQSGGETQYF
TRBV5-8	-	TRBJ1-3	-	TGTGCCAGCAGCTTCGGAGGGGCGGGCGGAAACACCATATATTTT	CASSFGGAGGNTIYF
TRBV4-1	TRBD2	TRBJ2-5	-	TGCGCCAGCAGCCTTTCCGGGGGGATTTATGAGACCCAGTACTTC	CASSLSGGIYETQYF
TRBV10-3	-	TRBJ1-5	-	TGTGCCATCAGTGAGTCGAGAAATCAGCCCCAGCATTTT	CAISESRNQPQHF
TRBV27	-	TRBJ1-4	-	TGTGCCACCATGGTGGGCCCCGGAGCAACTAATGAAAAACTGTTTTTT	CATMVGPGATNEKLFF
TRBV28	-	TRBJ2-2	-	TGTGCCAGCAGTCCCACCGGGACTCTCGGCGGGGAGCTGTTTTTT	CASSPTGTLGGELFF
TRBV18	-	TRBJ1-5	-	TGTGCCAGCTCACCACCGGGGGCGGAATCCAATCAGCCCCAGCATTTT	CASSPPGAESNQPQHF
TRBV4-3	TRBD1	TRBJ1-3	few	TGCGCCAGCAGCCAAGGACAGGGGCGGGGAGGAAACACCATATATTTT	CASSQGQGRGGNTIYF
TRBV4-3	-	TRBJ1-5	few	TGCGCCAGCAGCCAAGAGGGAAGGGAAAATCAGCCCCAGCATTTT	CASSQEGRENQPQHF
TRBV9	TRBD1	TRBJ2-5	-	TGTGCCAGCAGCGTGGGACAGCAAGAGACCCAGTACTTC	CASSVGQQETQYF
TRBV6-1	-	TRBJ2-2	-	TGTGCCAGCAGTGAAAGGGACACCGACACCGGGGAGCTGTTTTTT	CASSERDTDTGELFF
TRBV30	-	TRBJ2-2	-	TGTGCCTGGAGCAAGGGGAGCAGTACCGGGGAGCTGTTTTTT	CAWSKGSSTGELFF
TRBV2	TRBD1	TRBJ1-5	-	TGTGCCAGCAGATGGGGACAGGGTCCTCAGCCCCAGCATTTT	CASRWGQGPQPQHF
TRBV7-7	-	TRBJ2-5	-	TGTGCCAGCAGCTCCAAGGGGGAGGGAGAGACCCAGTACTTC	CASSSKGEGETQYF
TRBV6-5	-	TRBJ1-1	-	TGTGCCAGCAGTTACACGGGGAACACTGAAGCTTTCTTT	CASSYTGNTEAFF
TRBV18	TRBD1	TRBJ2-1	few	TGTGCCAGCTCACAATCAGGGGGCAATGAGCAGTTCTTC	CASSQSGGNEQFF
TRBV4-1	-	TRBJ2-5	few	TGCGCCAGCAGCGGGCAGTCCTTCCAAGAGACCCAGTACTTC	CASSGQSFQETQYF
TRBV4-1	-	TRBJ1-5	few	TGCGCCAGCAGCCAAGTAATGGGGAATCAGCCCCAGCATTTT	CASSQVMGNQPQHF
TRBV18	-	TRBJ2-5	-	TGTGCCAGCTCAGGGCTGCTCCAAGAGACCCAGTACTTC	CASSGLLQETQYF
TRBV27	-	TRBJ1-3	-	TGTGCCAGCAGTTTAACCGGGCCCTCTGGAAACACCATATATTTT	CASSLTGPSGNTIYF
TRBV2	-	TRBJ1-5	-	TGTGCCAGCAGTGGTGCTGGACACCGTAGCAATCAGCCCCAGCATTTT	CASSGAGHRSNQPQHF
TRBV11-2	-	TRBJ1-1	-	TGTGCCAGCAGCTTGAGGACGGTGAACACTGAAGCTTTCTTT	CASSLRTVNTEAFF
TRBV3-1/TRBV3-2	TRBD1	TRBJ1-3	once	TGTGCCAGCAGCCAAGTTACAGGGGTAACCTCTGGAAACACCATATATTTT	CASSQVTGVTSGNTIYF
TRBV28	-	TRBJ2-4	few	TGTGCCAGCAGCCTCTTGCTCGACATTCAGTACTTC	CASSLLLDIQYF
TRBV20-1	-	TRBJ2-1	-	TGCAGTGCTTACAGGGGAGGTGAGTTCTTC	CSAYRGGEFF
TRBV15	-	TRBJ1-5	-	TGTGCCACCAGCAGAGATCAAGAGCCCCAGCATTTT	CATSRDQEPQHF
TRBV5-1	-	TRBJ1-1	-	TGCGCCAGCAGCTTAATGGACCTGAGGACTGAAGCTTTCTTT	CASSLMDLRTEAFF
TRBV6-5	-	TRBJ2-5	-	TGTGCCAGCAAAGAGGGGGGCTCCCCGGAGACCCAGTACTTC	CASKEGGSPETQYF
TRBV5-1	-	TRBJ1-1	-	TGCGCCAGCGTCTTAGGGACGGCGAACACTGAAGCTTTCTTT	CASVLGTANTEAFF
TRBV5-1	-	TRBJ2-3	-	TGCGCCAGCAGTCCCCAACCCGGGCCAGGGGGGGAAGATACGCAGTATTTT	CASSPQPGPGGEDTQYF
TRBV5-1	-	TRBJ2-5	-	TGCGCCAGCAGCTTGTCGCACCAAGAGACCCAGTACTTC	CASSLSHQETQYF